This T cell receptor (beta chain) was identified in a study of early T cells in non-severe SARS-CoV-2 infection. Study context: Bulk RNA isolated from unsorted whole blood underwent sequencing; chains were not paired. Study-wide points: Anti-spike CD8 specificities were favored by VDJdb matching, whose results missed private and CD4 specificities.

This CDR3 is 14 amino acids long. J lost 2 bases, V lost 5 bases, and 4 bases had no gene match. This clonotype has ten or more counts. The antigen is undetermined. Individual cDNA molecules carried attached unique molecular identifiers. In TCRdb, the 5' RACE reads were re-called with MiXCR into one record per CDR3 protein. The sample yields approximately 52,000 distinct CDR3 sequences, about 8.2% seen once. The V and J genes are TRBV12-3 or TRBV12-4 and TRBJ2-7; TRBD1 matches 9 bases. This sequence originates from an adult who was a healthcare worker with PCR-confirmed SARS-CoV-2 infection or an uninfected control (not recorded which). The sequenced material came from whole blood. CDR3 region: CASSLGQGTYEQYF. CDR3 DNA sequence: TGTGCCAGCAGTCTGGGACAGGGAACCTACGAGCAGTACTTC.